The 9 T cell receptor beta chains below all came from one sample that was sequenced in a study of long-term antiretroviral therapy in people with HIV (dated by TCRdb to 2021 to 2024). The immunoSEQ hsTCRB v3.0 assay was used at survey level resolution to sequence the TRB variable region. Held by TCRdb, this immuneACCESS table contains in-frame sequences only and omits some clones. Under half of the omission traces to an unresolved V gene where checked; the cause of the rest is unknown. The sample contains approximately 32,000 clones, 65% to 90% of them found a single time. The ten largest clones capture roughly 14% of the sample. Sequenced here: unsorted PBMCs, sampled 0.3 years after starting antiretroviral therapy. The receptors stem from a man between 18 and 29 years old with HIV.

The chain recombines TRBV2 with TRBJ1-3, with unresolved D. The germline CDR1 and CDR2 sequences are SNHLY and FYNNEI. The CDR3 sequence is 14 residues long. Trimming removed 11 bases at V and 5 bases at J, with 19 bases between. The CDR3 sequence is CACRLGTERNTIYF. DNA for the CDR3: TGTGCCTGTCGTCTGGGCACCGAGCGAAACACCATATATTTT.

CDR3: CASSIRVANNEQFF. CDR3 sequence (DNA): TGTGCCAGCAGTATTCGGGTAGCCAACAATGAGCAGTTCTTC. This sequence joins TRBV6-5 and TRBJ2-1; D unclear. The V gene's germline CDR1 is MNHEY and CDR2 SVGAGI. The length of the CDR3 is 14 residues. V lost 5 bases and J lost 5, with 13 bases in between.

The chain couples TRBV7-3 to TRBJ1-1; D might be TRBD1 (6 bases). CDR1 is SGHTA and CDR2 is FQGTGA in the germline V gene. CDR3 length equals 15 residues. V gave up 5 bases and J gave up 0 bases, with 13 bases separating them. This CDR3 reads CASSLGGQLNTEAFF. Written as DNA, the CDR3 is TGTGCCAGCAGCCTTGGTGGACAGTTGAACACTGAAGCTTTCTTT.

The chain joins TRBV7-2 to TRBJ1-2; D is ambiguous. V dropped 4 bases and J dropped 4 bases, with 16 bases sitting between them. The CDR3 spans 15 residues. Germline V gene lookup returns CDR1 SGHTA and CDR2 FQGNSA. This CDR3 reads CASSSIAVEGYGYTF. The CDR3, as DNA: TGTGCCAGCAGCTCCATCGCCGTAGAAGGCTATGGCTACACCTTC.

The chain couples TRBV27 to TRBJ2-1; tentative D call: TRBD2 (5 bases). V was shortened by 0 bases and J by 8 bases, with 14 bases between the two germline ends. The CDR3 sequence is 15 residues long. CDR1 is MNHEY, CDR2 SMNVEV, per germline (reference sequence). CDR3 residues: CASSLSAGPMDEQFF. CDR3 sequence (DNA): TGTGCCAGCAGTTTATCGGCGGGCCCGATGGATGAGCAGTTCTTC.

The genes are TRBV27 and TRBJ1-2; D gene unclear. Germline lookup yields CDR1 MNHEY and CDR2 SMNVEV (reference sequence). The CDR3 extends over 15 amino acids. The V end lost 3 bases, the J end lost 8 bases, and 19 bases lay between the germline ends. The CDR3 sequence is CASSLRSGLLSGYTF. The CDR3 nucleotides are TGTGCCAGCAGTTTGAGAAGCGGGCTTTTGTCCGGCTACACCTTC.

The rearrangement joins TRBV30 to TRBJ1-5; TRBD1 matches at 7 bases. This CDR3 has 18 residues. The J segment lost 0 bases and the V segment lost 1 base, leaving 12 bases of the junction unmatched. Germline V lookup: CDR1 GTSNPN, CDR2 SVGIG (reference sequence). For the CDR3, the DNA is TGTGCCTGGAGTGGGCCAGGGGGGGCCAGCTATAGCAATCAGCCCCAGCATTTT. Amino acids: CAWSGPGGASYSNQPQHF.

The chain uses TRBV28 and TRBJ2-3; a weak D match, TRBD2 (6 bases). CDR1 is MDHEN and CDR2 is SYDVKM in the germline V gene. The CDR3 runs 16 residues. V was cut by 7 bases and J by 4 bases, with 21 bases left in between. In DNA form, the CDR3 reads TGTGCCAGCACAGTCCCGGGGGACCATTTCCCAGATACGCAGTATTTT. This translates into CASTVPGDHFPDTQYF.

CDR3 loop: CASSLGQGSATNEKLFF. CDR3 nucleotide sequence: TGTGCCAGCAGCTTAGGGCAGGGATCCGCAACTAATGAAAAACTGTTTTTT. V usage is TRBV7-9 and J usage is TRBJ1-4; tentatively, D is TRBD1 (5 bases). Germline values: CDR1 SEHNR, CDR2 FQNEAQ (reference sequence). The CDR3 is 17 residues long. Trimming shortened V by 1 base and J by 0 bases, and 12 bases separated the two germline ends. Full variable domain (remainder filled in from reference TRBV7-9 and TRBJ1-4): DTGVSQNPRHKITKRGQNVTFRCDPISEHNRLYWYRQTLGQGPEFLTYFQNEAQLEKSRLLSDRFSAERPKGSFSTLEIQRTEQGDSAMYLCASSLGQGSATNEKLFFGSGTQLSVL.